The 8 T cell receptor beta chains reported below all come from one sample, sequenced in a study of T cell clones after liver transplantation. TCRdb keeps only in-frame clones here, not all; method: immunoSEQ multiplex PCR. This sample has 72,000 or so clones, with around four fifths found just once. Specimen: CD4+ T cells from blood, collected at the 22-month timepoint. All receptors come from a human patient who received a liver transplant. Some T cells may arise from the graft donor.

The CDR3, as DNA: TGTGCCAGCAGTGAAGCCTCAGGGTTGGGGGAGCTGTTTTTT. It yields the protein CASSEASGLGELFF. The rearrangement uses TRBV2 and TRBJ2-2; D may be TRBD1 (5 bases). The CDR3 is made up of 14 amino acids. V lost 0 bases and J lost 8, with 10 bases in between. Germline CDR1 is SNHLY and CDR2 is FYNNEI.

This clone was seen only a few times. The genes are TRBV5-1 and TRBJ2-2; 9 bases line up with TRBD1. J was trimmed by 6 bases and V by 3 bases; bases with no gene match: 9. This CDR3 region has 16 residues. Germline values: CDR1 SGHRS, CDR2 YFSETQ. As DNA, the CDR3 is TGCGCCAGCAGCTCAACGGGACAGGGATCCGCCGGGGAGCTGTTTTTT. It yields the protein CASSSTGQGSAGELFF.

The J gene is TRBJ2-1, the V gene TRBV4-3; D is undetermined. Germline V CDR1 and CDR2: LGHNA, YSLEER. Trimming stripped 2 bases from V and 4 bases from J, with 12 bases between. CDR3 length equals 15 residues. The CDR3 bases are TGCGCCAGCAGCCAATCTGGCAGGAGTTACAATGAGCAGTTCTTC. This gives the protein CASSQSGRSYNEQFF.

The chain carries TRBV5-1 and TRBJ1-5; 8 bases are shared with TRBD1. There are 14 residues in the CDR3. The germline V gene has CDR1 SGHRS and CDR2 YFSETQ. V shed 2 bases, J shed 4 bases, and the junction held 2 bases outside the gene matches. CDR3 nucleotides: TGCGCCAGCAGCTTACAGGGGGGAAATCAGCCCCAGCATTTT. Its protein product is CASSLQGGNQPQHF. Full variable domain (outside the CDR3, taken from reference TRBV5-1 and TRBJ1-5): KAGVTQTPRYLIKTRGQQVTLSCSPISGHRSVSWYQQTPGQGLQFLFEYFSETQRNKGNFPGRFSGRQFSNSRSEMNVSTLELGDSALYLCASSLQGGNQPQHFGDGTRLSIL.

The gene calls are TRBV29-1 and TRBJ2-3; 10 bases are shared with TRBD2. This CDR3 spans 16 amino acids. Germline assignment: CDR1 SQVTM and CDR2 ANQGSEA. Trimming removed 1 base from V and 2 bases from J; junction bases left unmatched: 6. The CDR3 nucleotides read TGCAGCGTTGAAGCTCCCCTAGCGGGGGCCACAGATACGCAGTATTTT. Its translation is CSVEAPLAGATDTQYF.

The CDR3 sequence: CASSSHTGANEKLFF. As DNA, the CDR3 is TGTGCCAGCAGTTCCCACACAGGAGCTAATGAAAAACTGTTTTTT. The rearrangement joins TRBV6-6 to TRBJ1-4; perhaps TRBD1 as D (5 bases). V dropped 4 bases and J dropped 3 bases, with 12 bases sitting between them. The CDR3 extends over 15 amino acids. The germline CDR1 and CDR2 sequences are MNHNY and SVGAGI (reference sequence).

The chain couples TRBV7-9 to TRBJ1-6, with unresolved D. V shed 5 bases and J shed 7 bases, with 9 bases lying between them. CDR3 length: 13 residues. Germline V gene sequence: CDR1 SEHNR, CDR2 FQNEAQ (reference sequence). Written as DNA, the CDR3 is TGTGCCAGCAGCCTCCTGTCGAATTCACCCCTCCACTTT. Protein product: CASSLLSNSPLHF.

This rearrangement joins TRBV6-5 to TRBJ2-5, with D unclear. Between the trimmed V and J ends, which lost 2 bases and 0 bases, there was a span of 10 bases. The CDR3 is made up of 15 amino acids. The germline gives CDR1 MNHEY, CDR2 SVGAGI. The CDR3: CASSYPGTNQETQYF. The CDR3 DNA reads TGTGCCAGCAGTTACCCCGGAACAAACCAAGAGACCCAGTACTTC.